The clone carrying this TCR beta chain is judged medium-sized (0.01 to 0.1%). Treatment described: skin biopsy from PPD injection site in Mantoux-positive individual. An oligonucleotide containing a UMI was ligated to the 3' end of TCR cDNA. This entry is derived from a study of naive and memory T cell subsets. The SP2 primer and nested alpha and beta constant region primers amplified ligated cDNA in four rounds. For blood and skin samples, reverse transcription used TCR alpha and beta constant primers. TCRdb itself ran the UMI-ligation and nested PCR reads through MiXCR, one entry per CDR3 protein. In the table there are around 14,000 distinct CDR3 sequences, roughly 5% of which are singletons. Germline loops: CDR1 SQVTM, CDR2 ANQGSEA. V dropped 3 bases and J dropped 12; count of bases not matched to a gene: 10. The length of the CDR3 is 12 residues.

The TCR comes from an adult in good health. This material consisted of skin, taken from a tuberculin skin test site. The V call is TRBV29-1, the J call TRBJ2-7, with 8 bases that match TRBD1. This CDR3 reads CSVEDRVGVRYF. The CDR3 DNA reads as TGCAGCGTTGAGGACAGGGTAGGCGTTCGGTACTTC.